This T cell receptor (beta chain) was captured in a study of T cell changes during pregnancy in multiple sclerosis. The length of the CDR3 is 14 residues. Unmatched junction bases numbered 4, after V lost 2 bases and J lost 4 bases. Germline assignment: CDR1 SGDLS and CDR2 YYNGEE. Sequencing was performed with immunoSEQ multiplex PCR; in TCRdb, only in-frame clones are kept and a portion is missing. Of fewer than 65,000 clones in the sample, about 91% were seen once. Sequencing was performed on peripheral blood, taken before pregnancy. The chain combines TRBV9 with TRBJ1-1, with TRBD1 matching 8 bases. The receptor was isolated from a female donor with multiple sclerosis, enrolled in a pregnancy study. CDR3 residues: CASSVSQGGTEAFF. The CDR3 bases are TGTGCCAGCAGCGTGTCACAGGGGGGCACTGAAGCTTTCTTT.